The rows below give T cell receptor beta chains drawn from one sample of a study of OX40 agonist ivuxolimab in advanced cancers. Sequencing used immunoSEQ multiplex PCR; TCRdb keeps in-frame clones, though not all of them. Of tens of thousands of clones listed, around nine tenths were seen once; the top ten hold around 2.6%. Sample: CD4+ or CD8+ T cells sorted from blood, taken in a trial of the OX40 agonist ivuxolimab. These receptors originate from an adult with an advanced solid tumor such as melanoma, head and neck, liver or kidney cancer. Both conserved end residues are part of each CDR3. D genes are given only for firm matches. Part of the rows lack a size; the others show once, few, many or a class for expanded clones.

D gene: TRBD1; clone size: -; J gene: TRBJ2-7; V gene: TRBV5-1; CDR3 protein: CASRTGTGNYEQYF; CDR3 DNA: TGCGCCAGCAGAACCGGGACAGGGAACTACGAGCAGTACTTC
D gene: -; clone size: -; J gene: TRBJ2-3; V gene: TRBV7-2; CDR3 protein: CASSFGPLTDTQYF; CDR3 DNA: TGTGCCAGCAGCTTTGGTCCGCTAACAGATACGCAGTATTTT
D gene: -; clone size: -; J gene: TRBJ1-4; V gene: TRBV5-5; CDR3 protein: CASSLSPATNEKLFF; CDR3 DNA: TGTGCCAGCAGCTTGTCGCCGGCAACTAATGAAAAACTGTTTTTT
D gene: TRBD2; clone size: -; J gene: TRBJ2-7; V gene: TRBV27; CDR3 protein: CASSPRLAGASYEQYF; CDR3 DNA: TGTGCCAGCAGTCCAAGACTAGCGGGAGCTAGTTACGAGCAGTACTTC
D gene: TRBD2; clone size: once; J gene: TRBJ2-1; V gene: TRBV5-1; CDR3 protein: CASSSTSGSIHEQFF; CDR3 DNA: TGCGCCAGCAGCTCTACTAGCGGGAGTATCCATGAGCAGTTCTTC
D gene: -; clone size: -; J gene: TRBJ2-7; V gene: TRBV5-6; CDR3 protein: CASSLTGGLSYEQYF; CDR3 DNA: TGTGCCAGCAGCTTGACCGGAGGCCTCTCCTACGAGCAGTACTTC
D gene: -; clone size: -; J gene: TRBJ2-1; V gene: TRBV9; CDR3 protein: CASSVTAGPYNEQFF; CDR3 DNA: TGTGCCAGCAGCGTGACCGCGGGACCCTACAATGAGCAGTTCTTC
D gene: -; clone size: -; J gene: TRBJ2-5; V gene: TRBV10-3; CDR3 protein: CAISVAAPETQYF; CDR3 DNA: TGTGCCATCAGTGTTGCCGCTCCGGAGACCCAGTACTTC
D gene: -; clone size: -; J gene: TRBJ2-7; V gene: TRBV10-1; CDR3 protein: CASLTPGQTYEQYF; CDR3 DNA: TGCGCCAGCCTAACCCCGGGACAAACCTACGAGCAGTACTTC
D gene: -; clone size: -; J gene: TRBJ1-4; V gene: TRBV28; CDR3 protein: CASSFVGGSNEKLFF; CDR3 DNA: TGTGCCAGCAGTTTTGTGGGGGGATCTAATGAAAAACTGTTTTTT
D gene: TRBD2; clone size: -; J gene: TRBJ2-5; V gene: TRBV7-2; CDR3 protein: CASSRLAGVETQYF; CDR3 DNA: TGTGCCAGCAGCAGACTAGCTGGGGTGGAGACCCAGTACTTC
D gene: -; clone size: -; J gene: TRBJ1-4; V gene: TRBV18; CDR3 protein: CASSTGTNNEKLFF; CDR3 DNA: TGTGCCAGCTCAACCGGGACCAACAATGAAAAACTGTTTTTT
D gene: -; clone size: -; J gene: TRBJ2-3; V gene: TRBV4-1; CDR3 protein: CASSQDRQTSDTQYF; CDR3 DNA: TGCGCCAGCAGCCAAGATCGCCAAACTTCAGATACGCAGTATTTT
D gene: -; clone size: medium-sized; J gene: TRBJ2-7; V gene: TRBV7-9; CDR3 protein: CASSGALYEQYF; CDR3 DNA: TGTGCCAGCAGCGGGGCTCTTTACGAGCAGTACTTC
D gene: -; clone size: once; J gene: TRBJ1-3; V gene: TRBV28; CDR3 protein: CASKGWENTIYF; CDR3 DNA: TGTGCCAGCAAAGGGTGGGAAAACACCATATATTTT
D gene: -; clone size: -; J gene: TRBJ2-3; V gene: TRBV7-8; CDR3 protein: CASSLAPTVVGTQYF; CDR3 DNA: TGTGCCAGCAGCTTAGCGCCGACGGTGGTGGGTACGCAGTATTTT
D gene: -; clone size: -; J gene: TRBJ2-3; V gene: TRBV11-1; CDR3 protein: CASSSWAGTDTQYF; CDR3 DNA: TGTGCCAGCAGCTCGTGGGCTGGCACAGATACGCAGTATTTT
D gene: TRBD1; clone size: once; J gene: TRBJ1-2; V gene: TRBV2; CDR3 protein: CASTRTGQGYGYTF; CDR3 DNA: TGTGCCAGCACCCGAACGGGACAGGGTTATGGCTACACCTTC
D gene: -; clone size: -; J gene: TRBJ2-2; V gene: TRBV4-3; CDR3 protein: CASSQGRGLGTGELFF; CDR3 DNA: TGCGCCAGCAGCCAAGGTCGGGGGTTGGGTACCGGGGAGCTGTTTTTT
D gene: -; clone size: -; J gene: TRBJ2-7; V gene: TRBV19; CDR3 protein: CASSILESSEQYF; CDR3 DNA: TGTGCCAGTAGTATTCTAGAAAGCTCCGAGCAGTACTTC
D gene: -; clone size: once; J gene: TRBJ2-7; V gene: TRBV5-1; CDR3 protein: CASREGPATGEQYF; CDR3 DNA: TGCGCCAGCAGAGAGGGTCCGGCGACGGGCGAGCAGTACTTC
D gene: TRBD1; clone size: -; J gene: TRBJ1-1; V gene: TRBV4-2; CDR3 protein: CASSSRTGGNTEAFF; CDR3 DNA: TGTGCCAGCAGCTCCCGGACAGGGGGGAACACTGAAGCTTTCTTT
D gene: -; clone size: -; J gene: TRBJ1-3; V gene: TRBV6-5; CDR3 protein: CASTDTSSGNTIYF; CDR3 DNA: TGTGCCAGCACGGATACAAGCTCTGGAAACACCATATATTTT
D gene: -; clone size: -; J gene: TRBJ1-2; V gene: TRBV28; CDR3 protein: CASTSGGIIDSGYTF; CDR3 DNA: TGTGCCAGCACTTCGGGGGGCATTATCGACTCTGGCTACACCTTC
D gene: -; clone size: -; J gene: TRBJ1-5; V gene: TRBV18; CDR3 protein: CASSPAENQPQHF; CDR3 DNA: TGTGCCAGCTCCCCGGCAGAAAATCAGCCCCAGCATTTT
D gene: -; clone size: -; J gene: TRBJ2-7; V gene: TRBV28; CDR3 protein: CASTPRDTLIF; CDR3 DNA: TGTGCCAGCACCCCCCGGGACACCTTAATCTTC
D gene: -; clone size: -; J gene: TRBJ2-4; V gene: TRBV18; CDR3 protein: CASSPPEGGTKNIQYF; CDR3 DNA: TGTGCCAGCTCACCACCAGAGGGGGGGACCAAAAACATTCAGTACTTC
D gene: TRBD1; clone size: -; J gene: TRBJ2-3; V gene: TRBV5-1; CDR3 protein: CASSLQGASTDTQYF; CDR3 DNA: TGCGCCAGCAGCTTACAGGGGGCTAGCACAGATACGCAGTATTTT
D gene: -; clone size: -; J gene: TRBJ2-3; V gene: TRBV4-1; CDR3 protein: CASTLVGSGTDTQYF; CDR3 DNA: TGCGCCAGCACCCTTGTCGGCAGCGGTACAGATACGCAGTATTTT
D gene: -; clone size: few; J gene: TRBJ1-1; V gene: TRBV7-3; CDR3 protein: CASSLSGTVNTEAFF; CDR3 DNA: TGTGCCAGCAGCTTAAGCGGGACGGTGAACACTGAAGCTTTCTTT
D gene: TRBD2; clone size: -; J gene: TRBJ2-7; V gene: TRBV30; CDR3 protein: CAWSVQGLAGKQYF; CDR3 DNA: TGTGCCTGGAGTGTACAAGGACTAGCGGGAAAGCAGTACTTC
D gene: TRBD1; clone size: -; J gene: TRBJ2-4; V gene: TRBV9; CDR3 protein: CASSARTGENIQYF; CDR3 DNA: TGTGCCAGCAGCGCCCGGACAGGGGAGAACATTCAGTACTTC
D gene: TRBD2; clone size: -; J gene: TRBJ2-7; V gene: TRBV25-1; CDR3 protein: CASSLAGHYEQYF; CDR3 DNA: TGTGCCAGCAGTTTAGCGGGCCACTACGAGCAGTACTTC
D gene: -; clone size: -; J gene: TRBJ1-6; V gene: TRBV10-1; CDR3 protein: CASRLPGLRSNSPLHF; CDR3 DNA: TGCGCCAGCAGGCTTCCAGGGTTGAGAAGTAATTCACCCCTCCACTTT
D gene: TRBD2; clone size: -; J gene: TRBJ2-5; V gene: TRBV11-1; CDR3 protein: CASSFVLAGGQETQYF; CDR3 DNA: TGTGCCAGCAGCTTCGTTCTAGCGGGAGGGCAAGAGACCCAGTACTTC
D gene: -; clone size: -; J gene: TRBJ2-1; V gene: TRBV5-1; CDR3 protein: CASSGGLLKDEQFF; CDR3 DNA: TGCGCCAGCAGCGGGGGACTTCTTAAGGATGAGCAGTTCTTC
D gene: -; clone size: -; J gene: TRBJ2-7; V gene: TRBV7-9; CDR3 protein: CASSFNTLGTYEQYF; CDR3 DNA: TGTGCCAGCAGCTTTAACACCCTGGGAACCTACGAGCAGTACTTC
D gene: -; clone size: -; J gene: TRBJ1-1; V gene: TRBV7-3; CDR3 protein: CASSVRVEAFF; CDR3 DNA: TGTGCCAGCAGCGTTAGGGTTGAAGCTTTCTTT
D gene: TRBD1; clone size: -; J gene: TRBJ2-2; V gene: TRBV7-2; CDR3 protein: CASSLGQWGTGELFF; CDR3 DNA: TGTGCCAGCAGCCTGGGACAGTGGGGCACCGGGGAGCTGTTTTTT
D gene: -; clone size: -; J gene: TRBJ2-6; V gene: TRBV25-1; CDR3 protein: CASSALGADTGANVLTF; CDR3 DNA: TGTGCCAGCAGTGCCCTTGGCGCAGATACTGGGGCCAACGTCCTGACTTTC
D gene: -; clone size: -; J gene: TRBJ2-2; V gene: TRBV6-1; CDR3 protein: CASIGPPGTGELFF; CDR3 DNA: TGTGCCAGCATCGGACCCCCTGGGACCGGGGAGCTGTTTTTT
D gene: -; clone size: -; J gene: TRBJ1-2; V gene: TRBV6-6; CDR3 protein: CASTQRKGWGLGYTF; CDR3 DNA: TGTGCCAGCACCCAGCGGAAAGGGTGGGGTTTGGGCTACACCTTC
D gene: -; clone size: -; J gene: TRBJ2-3; V gene: TRBV2; CDR3 protein: CASTLAGADTQYF; CDR3 DNA: TGTGCCAGCACGTTGGCAGGGGCAGATACGCAGTATTTT
D gene: -; clone size: -; J gene: TRBJ2-5; V gene: TRBV28; CDR3 protein: CASTPGGPPETQYF; CDR3 DNA: TGTGCCAGCACTCCTGGGGGGCCCCCAGAGACCCAGTACTTC
D gene: -; clone size: once; J gene: TRBJ2-1; V gene: TRBV30; CDR3 protein: CAYDFGYNEQFF; CDR3 DNA: TGTGCCTACGATTTCGGGTACAATGAGCAGTTCTTC
D gene: TRBD2; clone size: -; J gene: TRBJ2-1; V gene: TRBV5-1; CDR3 protein: CASSASSGRYEQFF; CDR3 DNA: TGCGCCAGCAGCGCCTCTAGCGGGAGATATGAGCAGTTCTTC
D gene: -; clone size: -; J gene: TRBJ1-4; V gene: TRBV10-2; CDR3 protein: CASRGSGEKLFF; CDR3 DNA: TGCGCCAGCAGGGGCTCGGGGGAAAAACTGTTTTTT
D gene: -; clone size: once; J gene: TRBJ2-3; V gene: TRBV9; CDR3 protein: CASSARDSRSTDTQYF; CDR3 DNA: TGTGCCAGCAGCGCCCGGGACTCGCGGAGCACAGATACGCAGTATTTT
D gene: -; clone size: -; J gene: TRBJ2-3; V gene: TRBV30; CDR3 protein: CAWSAGPITDTQYF; CDR3 DNA: TGTGCCTGGAGCGCGGGGCCAATCACAGATACGCAGTATTTT
D gene: -; clone size: -; J gene: TRBJ2-5; V gene: TRBV7-2; CDR3 protein: CASSRQISGSLQETQYF; CDR3 DNA: TGTGCCAGCAGCCGCCAAATTTCGGGGAGCCTCCAAGAGACCCAGTACTTC
D gene: -; clone size: -; J gene: TRBJ1-1; V gene: TRBV28; CDR3 protein: CASRGAMNTEAFF; CDR3 DNA: TGTGCCAGCAGAGGAGCGATGAACACTGAAGCTTTCTTT
D gene: -; clone size: -; J gene: TRBJ2-1; V gene: TRBV18; CDR3 protein: CASSPMAQVQDEQFF; CDR3 DNA: TGTGCCAGCTCACCGATGGCCCAGGTTCAAGATGAGCAGTTCTTC
D gene: -; clone size: -; J gene: TRBJ2-7; V gene: TRBV9; CDR3 protein: CASSVGREPIYEQYF; CDR3 DNA: TGTGCCAGCAGCGTAGGGAGGGAGCCGATCTACGAGCAGTACTTC
D gene: -; clone size: -; J gene: TRBJ1-2; V gene: TRBV6-6; CDR3 protein: CASSPGGQYTF; CDR3 DNA: TGTGCCAGCAGTCCCGGGGGTCAGTACACCTTC
D gene: -; clone size: -; J gene: TRBJ2-2; V gene: TRBV5-1; CDR3 protein: CASSFQGDGTGELFF; CDR3 DNA: TGCGCCAGCAGCTTCCAGGGCGATGGCACCGGGGAGCTGTTTTTT
D gene: TRBD1; clone size: once; J gene: TRBJ1-5; V gene: TRBV19; CDR3 protein: CASSRGPTGKGRANQPQHF; CDR3 DNA: TGTGCCAGTAGTAGGGGCCCGACAGGGAAGGGGCGCGCCAATCAGCCCCAGCATTTT
D gene: TRBD2; clone size: -; J gene: TRBJ2-1; V gene: TRBV6-6; CDR3 protein: CASSYSVLAGDNEQFF; CDR3 DNA: TGTGCCAGCAGTTACTCGGTGTTAGCGGGGGACAATGAGCAGTTCTTC
D gene: TRBD1; clone size: few; J gene: TRBJ1-1; V gene: TRBV19; CDR3 protein: CATTGGAENTEAFF; CDR3 DNA: TGTGCCACCACAGGGGGGGCGGAGAACACTGAAGCTTTCTTT
D gene: TRBD2; clone size: -; J gene: TRBJ2-1; V gene: TRBV5-1; CDR3 protein: CASSGTSGVGSSYNEQFF; CDR3 DNA: TGCGCCAGCTCCGGGACTAGCGGGGTTGGGAGCTCCTACAATGAGCAGTTCTTC
D gene: -; clone size: -; J gene: TRBJ2-6; V gene: TRBV19; CDR3 protein: CASSGSRLISGANVLTF; CDR3 DNA: TGTGCCAGTAGTGGGAGCAGGCTGATCTCTGGGGCCAACGTCCTGACTTTC